This T cell receptor beta chain was captured by sequencing in a study of blood T cell repertoires in COVID-19. Profiling relied on immunoSEQ multiplex PCR, and the TCRdb table lists in-frame clones only, not all of them. Seen here are about 420,000 clones, over 85% observed once, and the top ten hold roughly 0.76%. Seattle patients were enrolled while actively infected and followed longitudinally. This CDR3 region has 15 residues. V was cut by 4 bases and J by 0 bases, with 10 bases left in between. Germline lookup yields CDR1 MGHRA and CDR2 YSYEKL. The chain links TRBV4-1 to TRBJ2-1; D is ambiguous. The TCR sequence derives from a man aged 18 to 30 with COVID-19, enrolled during active disease. The sequencing sample was made of peripheral blood. CDR3 sequence reads: CASSPPTSSYNEQFF. The CDR3 DNA reads as TGCGCCAGCAGCCCCCCCACGAGCTCCTACAATGAGCAGTTCTTC.